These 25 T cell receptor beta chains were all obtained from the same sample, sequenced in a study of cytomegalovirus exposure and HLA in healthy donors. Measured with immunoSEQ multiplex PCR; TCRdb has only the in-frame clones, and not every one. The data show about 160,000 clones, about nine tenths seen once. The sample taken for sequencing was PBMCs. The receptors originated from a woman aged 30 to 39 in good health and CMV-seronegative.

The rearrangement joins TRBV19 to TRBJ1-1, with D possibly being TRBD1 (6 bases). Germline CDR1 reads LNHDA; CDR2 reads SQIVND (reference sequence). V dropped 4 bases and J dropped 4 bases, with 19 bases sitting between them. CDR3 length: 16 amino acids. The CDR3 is CASSTLGGLVGTEAFF. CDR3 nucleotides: TGTGCCAGTAGTACCTTGGGGGGGCTCGTAGGCACTGAAGCTTTCTTT.

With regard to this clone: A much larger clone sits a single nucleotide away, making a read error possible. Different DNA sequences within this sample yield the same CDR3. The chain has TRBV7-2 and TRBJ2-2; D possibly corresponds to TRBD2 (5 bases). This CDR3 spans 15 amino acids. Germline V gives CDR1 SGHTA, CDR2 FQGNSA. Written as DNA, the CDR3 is TGTGCCAGCAGCTTAATCCAGACGAACACCGGGGAACTGTTTTTT. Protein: CASSLIQTNTGELFF.

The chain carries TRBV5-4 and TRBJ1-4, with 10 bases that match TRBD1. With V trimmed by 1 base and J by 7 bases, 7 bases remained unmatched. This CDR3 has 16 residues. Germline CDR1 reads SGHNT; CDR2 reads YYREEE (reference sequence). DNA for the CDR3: TGTGCCAGCAGCTTGCGACAGGGGGCCTTTAGTGAAAAACTGTTTTTT. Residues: CASSLRQGAFSEKLFF.

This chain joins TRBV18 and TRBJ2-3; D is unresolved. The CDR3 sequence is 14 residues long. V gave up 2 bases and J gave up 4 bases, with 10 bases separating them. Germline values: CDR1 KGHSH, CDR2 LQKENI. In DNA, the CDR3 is TGTGCCAGCTCACCAATGCGCGGCGCAGATACGCAGTATTTT. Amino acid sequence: CASSPMRGADTQYF.

The CDR3, as DNA: TGTGCCAGCAGCTTCCGGGGGCTGCATGGCTACACCTTC. It translates to CASSFRGLHGYTF. J is TRBJ1-2 and V is TRBV7-8; D is possibly TRBD1 (6 bases). This CDR3 spans 13 amino acids. Trimming stripped 3 bases from V and 6 bases from J, with 11 bases between. The germline gives CDR1 SGHVS, CDR2 FQNEAQ.

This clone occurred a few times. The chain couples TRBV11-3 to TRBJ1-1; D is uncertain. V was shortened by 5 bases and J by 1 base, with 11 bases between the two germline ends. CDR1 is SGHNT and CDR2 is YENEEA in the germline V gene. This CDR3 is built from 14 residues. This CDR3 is CASSLTGENTEAFF. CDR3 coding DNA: TGTGCCAGCAGCCTCACGGGAGAGAACACTGAAGCTTTCTTT.

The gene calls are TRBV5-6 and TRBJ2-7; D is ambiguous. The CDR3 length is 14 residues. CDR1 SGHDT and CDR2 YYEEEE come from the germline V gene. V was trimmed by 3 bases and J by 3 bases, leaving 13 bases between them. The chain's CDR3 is CASSSVRHRYEQYF. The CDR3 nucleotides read TGTGCCAGCAGCTCCGTTCGGCATCGCTACGAGCAGTACTTC.

Here the CDR3 reads CASSLTDYNEQFF. The CDR3 DNA reads TGTGCCAGCAGCTTGACAGATTACAATGAGCAGTTCTTC. The V and J genes are TRBV5-4 and TRBJ2-1; no clear D gene. Trimming stripped 1 base from V and 4 bases from J, with 6 bases between. This CDR3 has 13 residues. Germline assignment: CDR1 SGHNT and CDR2 YYREEE (reference sequence).

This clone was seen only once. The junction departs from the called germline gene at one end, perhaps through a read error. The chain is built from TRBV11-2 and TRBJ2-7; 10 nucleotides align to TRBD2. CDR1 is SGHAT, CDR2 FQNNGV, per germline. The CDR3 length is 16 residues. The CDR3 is CASSLAGLANMYGQYF. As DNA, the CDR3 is TGTGCCAGCAGCTTAGCGGGACTAGCGAACATGTACGGGCAGTACTTC.

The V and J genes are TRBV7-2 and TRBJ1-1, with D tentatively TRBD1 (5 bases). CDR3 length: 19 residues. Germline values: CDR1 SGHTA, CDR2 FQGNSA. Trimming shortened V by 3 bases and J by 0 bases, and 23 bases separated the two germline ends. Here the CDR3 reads CASSFLGRGTAKLNTEAFF. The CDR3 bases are TGTGCCAGCAGCTTCCTGGGGAGGGGTACAGCGAAACTGAACACTGAAGCTTTCTTT. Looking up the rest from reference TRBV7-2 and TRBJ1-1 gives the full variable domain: GAGVSQSPSNKVTEKGKDVELRCDPISGHTALYWYRQSLGQGLEFLIYFQGNSAPDKSGLPSDRFSAERTGGSVSTLTIQRTQQEDSAVYLCASSFLGRGTAKLNTEAFFGQGTRLTVV.

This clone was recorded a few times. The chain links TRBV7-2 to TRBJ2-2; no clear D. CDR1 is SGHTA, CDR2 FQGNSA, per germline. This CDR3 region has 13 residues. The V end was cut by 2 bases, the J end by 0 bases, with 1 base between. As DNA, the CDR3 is TGTGCCAGCAGCTTAACGAACACCGGGGAGCTGTTTTTT. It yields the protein CASSLTNTGELFF.

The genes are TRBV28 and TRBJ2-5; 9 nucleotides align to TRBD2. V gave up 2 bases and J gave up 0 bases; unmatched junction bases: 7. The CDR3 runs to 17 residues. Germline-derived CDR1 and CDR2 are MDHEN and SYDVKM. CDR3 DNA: TGTGCCAGCAGTTTAGTTGCGGGAGGGCCGTACCAAGAGACCCAGTACTTC. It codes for CASSLVAGGPYQETQYF. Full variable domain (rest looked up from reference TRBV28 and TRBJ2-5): DVKVTQSSRYLVKRTGEKVFLECVQDMDHENMFWYRQDPGLGLRLIYFSYDVKMKEKGDIPEGYSVSREKKERFSLILESASTNQTSMYLCASSLVAGGPYQETQYFGPGTRLLVL.

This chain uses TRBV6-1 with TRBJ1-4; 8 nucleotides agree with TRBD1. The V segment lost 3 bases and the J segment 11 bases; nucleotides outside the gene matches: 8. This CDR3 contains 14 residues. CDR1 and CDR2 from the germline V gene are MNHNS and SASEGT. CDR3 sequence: CASSDTGGIVKLFF. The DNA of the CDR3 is TGTGCCAGCAGTGATACAGGGGGAATTGTGAAACTGTTTTTT.

Written as DNA, the CDR3 is TGTGCCAGCAGCGACACAGGGGGCCTTACTGAAGCTTTCTTT. The encoded protein is CASSDTGGLTEAFF. The V call is TRBV7-3, the J call TRBJ1-1; 9 positions agree with TRBD1. The CDR3 length is 14 residues. Trimming cost V 5 bases and J 5 bases; bases outside gene matches: 6. Germline V gene lookup returns CDR1 SGHTA and CDR2 FQGTGA.

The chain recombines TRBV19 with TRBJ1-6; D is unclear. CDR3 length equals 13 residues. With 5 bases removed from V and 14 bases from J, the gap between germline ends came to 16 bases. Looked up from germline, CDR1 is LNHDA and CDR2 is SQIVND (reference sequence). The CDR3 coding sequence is TGTGCCAGTAGTGCCCGGGCCGCCGGGACCCTCCACTTT. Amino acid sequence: CASSARAAGTLHF.

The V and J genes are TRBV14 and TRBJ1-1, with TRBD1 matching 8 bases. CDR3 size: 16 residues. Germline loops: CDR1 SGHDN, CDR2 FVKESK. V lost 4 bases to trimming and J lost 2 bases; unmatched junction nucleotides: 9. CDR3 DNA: TGTGCCAGCAGCCGAAAACCCGGGACAGGAAACACTGAAGCTTTCTTT. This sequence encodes CASSRKPGTGNTEAFF.

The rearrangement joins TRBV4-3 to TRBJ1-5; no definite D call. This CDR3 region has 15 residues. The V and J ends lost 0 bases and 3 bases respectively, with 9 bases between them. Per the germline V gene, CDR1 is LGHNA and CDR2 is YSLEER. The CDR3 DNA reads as TGCGCCAGCAGCCAAGACGGGCTGAACAATCAGCCCCAGCATTTT. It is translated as CASSQDGLNNQPQHF.

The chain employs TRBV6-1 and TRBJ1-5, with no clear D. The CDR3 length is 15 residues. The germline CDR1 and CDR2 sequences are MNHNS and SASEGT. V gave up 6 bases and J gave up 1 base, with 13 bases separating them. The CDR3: CASRPYRASNQPQHF. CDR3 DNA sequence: TGTGCCAGCAGGCCCTACAGAGCGAGCAATCAGCCCCAGCATTTT.

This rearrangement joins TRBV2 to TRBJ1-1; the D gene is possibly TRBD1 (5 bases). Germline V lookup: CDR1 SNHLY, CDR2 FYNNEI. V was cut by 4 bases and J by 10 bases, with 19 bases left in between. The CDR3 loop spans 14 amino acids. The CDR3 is CASSVLRDGVAAFF. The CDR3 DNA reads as TGTGCCAGCAGTGTACTGCGGGACGGGGTGGCAGCTTTCTTT.

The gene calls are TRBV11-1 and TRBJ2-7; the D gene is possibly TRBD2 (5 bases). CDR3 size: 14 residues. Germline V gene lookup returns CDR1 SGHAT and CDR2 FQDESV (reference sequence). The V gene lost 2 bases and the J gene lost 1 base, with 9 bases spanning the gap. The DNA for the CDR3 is TGTGCCAGCAGCTTATCGAGGGTGTCCTACGAGCAGTACTTC. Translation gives CASSLSRVSYEQYF.

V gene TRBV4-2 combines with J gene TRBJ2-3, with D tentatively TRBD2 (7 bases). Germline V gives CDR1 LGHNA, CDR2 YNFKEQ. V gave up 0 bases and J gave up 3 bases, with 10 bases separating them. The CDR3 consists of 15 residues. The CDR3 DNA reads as TGTGCCAGCAGCCAAGATGGGGGGGCAACAGATACGCAGTATTTT. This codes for CASSQDGGATDTQYF.

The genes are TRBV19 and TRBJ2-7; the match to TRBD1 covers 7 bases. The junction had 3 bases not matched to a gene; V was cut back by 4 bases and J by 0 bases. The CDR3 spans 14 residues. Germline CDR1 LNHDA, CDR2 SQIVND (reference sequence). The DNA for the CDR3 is TGTGCCAGTAGTAGAAGGGACAGCTCCTACGAGCAGTACTTC. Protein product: CASSRRDSSYEQYF. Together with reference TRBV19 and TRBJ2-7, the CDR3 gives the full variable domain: DGGITQSPKYLFRKEGQNVTLSCEQNLNHDAMYWYRQDPGQGLRLIYYSQIVNDFQKGDIAEGYSVSREKKESFPLTVTSAQKNPTAFYLCASSRRDSSYEQYFGPGTRLTVT.

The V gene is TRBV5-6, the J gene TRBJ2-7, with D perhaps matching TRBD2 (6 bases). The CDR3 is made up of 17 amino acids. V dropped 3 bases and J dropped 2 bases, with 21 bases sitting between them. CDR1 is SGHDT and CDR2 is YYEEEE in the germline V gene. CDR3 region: CASSSWYQGGGTYEQYF. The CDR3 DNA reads TGTGCCAGCAGCTCATGGTATCAGGGAGGAGGGACCTACGAGCAGTACTTC.

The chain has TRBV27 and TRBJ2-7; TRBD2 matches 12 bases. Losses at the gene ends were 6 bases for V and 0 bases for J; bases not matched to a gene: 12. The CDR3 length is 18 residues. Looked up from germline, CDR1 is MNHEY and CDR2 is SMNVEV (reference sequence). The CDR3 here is CASRSNPLAGGSSYEQYF. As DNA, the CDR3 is TGTGCCAGCAGATCCAATCCCCTAGCGGGAGGGAGCTCCTACGAGCAGTACTTC.

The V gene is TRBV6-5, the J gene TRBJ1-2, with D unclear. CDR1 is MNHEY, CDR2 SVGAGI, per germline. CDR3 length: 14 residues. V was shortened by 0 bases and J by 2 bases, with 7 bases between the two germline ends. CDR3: CASSYSSRNYGYTF. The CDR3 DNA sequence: TGTGCCAGCAGTTACTCGAGCAGGAACTATGGCTACACCTTC.